This TCR beta chain was observed in a study of blood T cell repertoires in COVID-19 (dated by TCRdb to the early 2020s). In the study overall: Samples from collaborators originated in the United States, Italy and Spain and spanned both the acute and convalescent phases of COVID-19. The repertoires were released in a freely available public database meant as a resource for research on the immune response to SARS-CoV-2. The prospective study material was composed of cDNA or gDNA derived from T cells, B-cell-depleted T cells, or PBMCs. Deeply sampled blood TCRbeta repertoires from subjects exposed to, actively infected with, or recovered from COVID-19 were included in the dataset. The samples were drawn from two sources: the first 160 participants of the ongoing ImmuneRACE study, and over 1,000 subjects contributed by 6 global collaborators. The sample metadata nearly always contained a de-identified subject ID, COVID-19 status, age in years and sex. Where available, HLA class I and class II types were taken from metadata supplied by the sample provider and were not determined by assay-based typing.

The investigation overall reported the following: The amount of clinical and demographic metadata varied by source and participant and was provided uncurated.

V loses 3 bases at its end and J loses 3 bases; junction bases beyond the gene matches: 8. Via the germline V gene, CDR1 is KGHSH and CDR2 LQKENI. The CDR3 contains 17 residues, cysteine and phenylalanine counted. Left in the record is the CDR3 DNA by itself, 51 bases read in frame from the first base. Enrolling through a virtual design, the prospective study's participants ranged in age from roughly 18 to 89 years and lived across 24 United States geographic areas. Cohort assignment in the prospective study relied on participant-reported clinical history from a screening survey and a study questionnaire. For ImmuneRACE Cohort 3, a participant was defined as recovered based on two consecutive negative NP/OP PCR tests, clearance by a healthcare professional, or resolution of symptoms. In the prospective study, whole blood, serum and a nasopharyngeal or oropharyngeal swab were collected from each participant by mobile phlebotomists. Over a roughly 2-month period, participants in the prospective study had the option of providing additional blood draws and questionnaires. Blood samples from the prospective study were shipped frozen or at room temperature prior to DNA extraction.

The immunoSEQ Assay, a bias-controlled multiplex PCR, was used to amplify TCRbeta CDR3 regions from genomic DNA. Per the authors' processing: Nucleated cell counts per sample were estimated from amplification of reference gene primers within the assay. Sequence reads were collapsed and filtered to measure the absolute abundance of every unique TCRbeta CDR3 rearrangement. For each sample, productive Simpson clonality was calculated as the square root of Simpson's diversity index over productive rearrangements. Entries here come from immuneACCESS through TCRdb and include only in-frame sequences with V and J called. Some clones fail to appear in such tables; in the studies checked, an unresolved V gene covers under half of the shortfall, and the cause of the remainder is unknown. From that table come the V and J calls and clone size; the DNA was used to work out D and trimming. The table for this sample lists about 190,000 clones; approximately 88% of them were counted only once. The ten largest clones represent 3.2% of the sample.

A note on this clone: The target of this receptor is not known. Base qualities are not recorded, but no much larger clone differs from it by a single base.

This receptor was taken from a young woman who had recovered from COVID-19. The chain uses TRBV18 and TRBJ1-4; 9 nucleotides in the junction match TRBD1. Source material: PBMCs or T cells enriched from blood (not recorded which). The CDR3 reads as follows: CASSPNTGGRSNEKLFF. The DNA sequence is TGTGCCAGCTCACCGAATACAGGGGGCCGCTCTAATGAAAAACTGTTTTTT.